This T cell receptor beta chain derives from a study of OX40 agonist ivuxolimab in advanced cancers. Sequencing was performed with immunoSEQ multiplex PCR; in TCRdb, only in-frame clones are kept and a portion is missing. The sample holds tens of thousands of clones; around nine tenths are singletons and the top ten take around 1.5%. The specimen comprised CD4+ or CD8+ T cells sorted from blood, sampled in a trial of the OX40 agonist ivuxolimab. This clonotype originated in an adult with an advanced solid tumor such as melanoma, head and neck, liver or kidney cancer.

This CDR3 is CASSEAQGRGQPQHF. CDR3 coding DNA: TGTGCCAGCAGTGAAGCGCAGGGCAGGGGGCAGCCCCAGCATTTT. The gene calls are TRBV2 and TRBJ1-5, with 7 bases aligning to TRBD1. Trimming removed 0 bases from V and 7 bases from J; junction bases left unmatched: 6. The CDR3 sequence is 15 residues long. Germline CDR1 is SNHLY and CDR2 is FYNNEI.